This TCR beta chain was documented in a study of control samples from healthy donors and cancer patients. The CDR3 covers 16 residues. Germline V gene sequence: CDR1 SGHTA, CDR2 FQGTGA. V dropped 4 bases and J dropped 4; count of bases not matched to a gene: 8. This clone was counted once. TCRdb's table, derived via immunoSEQ multiplex PCR, lists solely in-frame clones and lacks some. The repertoire has 130,000 or so clones, over 75% of them found once; the top ten carry roughly 3.2%. J is TRBJ2-1 and V is TRBV7-3, with 9 bases matching TRBD2. The source material was blood. The receptor was derived from a man in his fifties or sixties in good health. The CDR3 DNA follows: TGTGCCAGCAGCTCCCGGCGGGCGGGGGGGTACAATGAGCAGTTCTTC. Protein product: CASSSRRAGGYNEQFF.